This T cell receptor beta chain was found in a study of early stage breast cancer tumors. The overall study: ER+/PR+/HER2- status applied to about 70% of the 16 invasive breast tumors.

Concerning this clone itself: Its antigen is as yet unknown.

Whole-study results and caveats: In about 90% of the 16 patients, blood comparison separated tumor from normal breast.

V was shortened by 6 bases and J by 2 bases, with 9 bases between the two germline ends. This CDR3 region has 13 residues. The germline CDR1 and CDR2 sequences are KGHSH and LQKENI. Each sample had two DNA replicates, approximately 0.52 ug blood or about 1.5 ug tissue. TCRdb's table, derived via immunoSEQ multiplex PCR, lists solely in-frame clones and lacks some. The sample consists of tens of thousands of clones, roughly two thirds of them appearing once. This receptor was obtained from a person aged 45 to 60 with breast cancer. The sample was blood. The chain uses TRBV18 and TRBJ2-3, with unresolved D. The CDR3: CASSPGFTDTQYF. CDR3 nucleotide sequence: TGTGCCAGCTCGCCCGGGTTCACAGATACGCAGTATTTT.